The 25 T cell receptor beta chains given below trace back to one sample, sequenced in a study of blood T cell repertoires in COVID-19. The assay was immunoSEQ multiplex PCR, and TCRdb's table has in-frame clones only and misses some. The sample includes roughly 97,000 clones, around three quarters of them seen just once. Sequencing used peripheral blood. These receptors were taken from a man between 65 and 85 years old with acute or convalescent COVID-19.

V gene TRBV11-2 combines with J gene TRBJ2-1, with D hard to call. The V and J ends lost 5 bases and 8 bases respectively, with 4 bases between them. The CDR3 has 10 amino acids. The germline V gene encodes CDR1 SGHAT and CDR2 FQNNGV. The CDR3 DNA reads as TGTGCCAGCAGCCACTATGAGCAGTTCTTC. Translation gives CASSHYEQFF. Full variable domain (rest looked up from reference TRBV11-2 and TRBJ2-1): EAGVAQSPRYKIIEKRQSVAFWCNPISGHATLYWYQQILGQGPKLLIQFQNNGVVDDSQLPKDRFSAERLKGVDSTLKIQPAKLEDSAVYLCASSHYEQFFGPGTRLTVL.

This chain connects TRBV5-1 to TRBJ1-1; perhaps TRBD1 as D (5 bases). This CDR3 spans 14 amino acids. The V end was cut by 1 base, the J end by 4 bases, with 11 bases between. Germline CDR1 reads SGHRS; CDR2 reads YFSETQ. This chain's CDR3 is CASSLMDTTTEAFF. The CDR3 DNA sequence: TGCGCCAGCAGCTTGATGGACACCACCACTGAAGCTTTCTTT. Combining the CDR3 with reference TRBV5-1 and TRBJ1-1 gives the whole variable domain KAGVTQTPRYLIKTRGQQVTLSCSPISGHRSVSWYQQTPGQGLQFLFEYFSETQRNKGNFPGRFSGRQFSNSRSEMNVSTLELGDSALYLCASSLMDTTTEAFFGQGTRLTVV.

The DNA of the CDR3 is TGTGCCAGCAGCCCCGGGGAGAGGCGGGACGGCCGCACAGATACGCAGTATTTT. Translated: CASSPGERRDGRTDTQYF. The J gene is TRBJ2-3, the V gene TRBV7-9; a possible D gene is TRBD2 (6 bases). The CDR3 is 18 amino acids. Per germline, CDR1 SEHNR and CDR2 FQNEAQ (reference sequence). Deletions cut 5 bases from V and 1 base from J, with 22 bases between. Full variable domain (outside the CDR3, taken from reference TRBV7-9 and TRBJ2-3): DTGVSQNPRHKITKRGQNVTFRCDPISEHNRLYWYRQTLGQGPEFLTYFQNEAQLEKSRLLSDRFSAERPKGSFSTLEIQRTEQGDSAMYLCASSPGERRDGRTDTQYFGPGTRLTVL.

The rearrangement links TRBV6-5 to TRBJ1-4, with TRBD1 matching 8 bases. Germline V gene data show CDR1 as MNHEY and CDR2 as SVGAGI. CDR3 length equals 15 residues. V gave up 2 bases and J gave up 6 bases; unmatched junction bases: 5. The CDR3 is CASSYLPTGDEKLFF. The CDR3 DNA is TGTGCCAGCAGTTACCTACCGACAGGGGATGAAAAACTGTTTTTT.

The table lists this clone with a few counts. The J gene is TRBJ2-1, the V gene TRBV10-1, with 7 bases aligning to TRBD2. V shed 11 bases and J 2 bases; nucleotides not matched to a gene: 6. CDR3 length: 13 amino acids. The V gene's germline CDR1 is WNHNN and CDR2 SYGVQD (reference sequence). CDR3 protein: CAPERGPYNEQFF. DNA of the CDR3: TGCGCCCCTGAGCGGGGACCCTACAATGAGCAGTTCTTC.

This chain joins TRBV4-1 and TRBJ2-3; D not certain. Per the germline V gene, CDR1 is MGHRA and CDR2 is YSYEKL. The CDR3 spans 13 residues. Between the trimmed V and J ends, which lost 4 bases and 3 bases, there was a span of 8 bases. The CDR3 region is CASSRTVTDTQYF. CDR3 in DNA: TGCGCCAGCAGCCGAACAGTGACAGATACGCAGTATTTT.

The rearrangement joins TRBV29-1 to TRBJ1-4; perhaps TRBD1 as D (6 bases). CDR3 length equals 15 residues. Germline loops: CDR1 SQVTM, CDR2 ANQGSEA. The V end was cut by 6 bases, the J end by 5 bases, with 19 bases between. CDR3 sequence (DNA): TGCAGCGTCTCCCGGGACATCTCCCTGAATGAAAAACTGTTTTTT. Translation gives CSVSRDISLNEKLFF.

CDR3 residues: CASSPQIGTDYTGELFF. The CDR3, as DNA: TGTGCCAGCAGCCCTCAAATAGGGACAGACTACACCGGGGAGCTGTTTTTT. This chain links TRBV5-6 with TRBJ2-2; 7 bases map to TRBD1. Trimming removed 4 bases from V and 3 bases from J; junction bases left unmatched: 12. This CDR3 spans 17 amino acids. Germline-derived CDR1 and CDR2 are SGHDT and YYEEEE.

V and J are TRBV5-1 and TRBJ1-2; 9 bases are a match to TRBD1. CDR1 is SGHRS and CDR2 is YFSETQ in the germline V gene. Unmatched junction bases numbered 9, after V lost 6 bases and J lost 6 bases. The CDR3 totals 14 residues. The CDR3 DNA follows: TGCGCCAGCAAGCTTGGGACAGGGACCGATGGCTACACCTTC. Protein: CASKLGTGTDGYTF. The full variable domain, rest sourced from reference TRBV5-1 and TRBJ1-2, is KAGVTQTPRYLIKTRGQQVTLSCSPISGHRSVSWYQQTPGQGLQFLFEYFSETQRNKGNFPGRFSGRQFSNSRSEMNVSTLELGDSALYLCASKLGTGTDGYTFGSGTRLTVV.

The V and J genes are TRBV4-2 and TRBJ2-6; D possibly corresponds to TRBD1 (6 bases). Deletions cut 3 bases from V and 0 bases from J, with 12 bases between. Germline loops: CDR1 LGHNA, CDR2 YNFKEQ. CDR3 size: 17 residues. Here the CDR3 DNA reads TGTGCCAGCAGCCAGGGGGCACAGGGCTCTGGGGCCAACGTCCTGACTTTC. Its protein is CASSQGAQGSGANVLTF.

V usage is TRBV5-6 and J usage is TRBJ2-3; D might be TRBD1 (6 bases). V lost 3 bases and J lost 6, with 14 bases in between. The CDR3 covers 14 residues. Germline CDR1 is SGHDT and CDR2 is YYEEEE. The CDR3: CASSSTGLGDTQYF. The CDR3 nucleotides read TGTGCCAGCAGCTCCACAGGGTTGGGGGATACGCAGTATTTT.

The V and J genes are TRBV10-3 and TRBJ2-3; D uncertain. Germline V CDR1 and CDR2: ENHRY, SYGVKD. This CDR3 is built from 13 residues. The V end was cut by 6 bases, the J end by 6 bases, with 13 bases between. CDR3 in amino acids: CAIRNYWADTQYF. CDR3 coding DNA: TGTGCCATCAGGAATTACTGGGCGGATACGCAGTATTTT.

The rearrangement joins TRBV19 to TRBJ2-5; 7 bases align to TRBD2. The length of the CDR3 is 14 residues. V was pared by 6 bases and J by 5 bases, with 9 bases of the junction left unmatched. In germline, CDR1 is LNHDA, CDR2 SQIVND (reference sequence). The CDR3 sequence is CASRSGLGGETQYF. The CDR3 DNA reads TGTGCCAGTAGGAGCGGTCTGGGGGGGGAGACCCAGTACTTC.

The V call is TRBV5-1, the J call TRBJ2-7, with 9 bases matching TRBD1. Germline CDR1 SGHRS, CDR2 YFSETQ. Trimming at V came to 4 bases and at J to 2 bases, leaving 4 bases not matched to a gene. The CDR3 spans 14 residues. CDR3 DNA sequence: TGCGCCAGCAGCATAGGACAGGGGACCTACGAGCAGTACTTC. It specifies CASSIGQGTYEQYF.

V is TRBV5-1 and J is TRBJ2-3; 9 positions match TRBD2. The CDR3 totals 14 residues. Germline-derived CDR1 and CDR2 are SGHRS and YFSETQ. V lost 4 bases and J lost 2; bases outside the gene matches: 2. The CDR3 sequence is CASSAGGNTDTQYF. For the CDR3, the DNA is TGCGCCAGCAGCGCGGGAGGGAACACAGATACGCAGTATTTT.

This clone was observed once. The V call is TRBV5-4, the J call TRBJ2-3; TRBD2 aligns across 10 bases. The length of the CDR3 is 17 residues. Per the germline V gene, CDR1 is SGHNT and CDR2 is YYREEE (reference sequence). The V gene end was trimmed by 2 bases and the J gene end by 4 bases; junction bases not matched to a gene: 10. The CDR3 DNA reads TGTGCCAGCAGCTTTACCGGGACTAGCGCTGCCGCAGATACGCAGTATTTT. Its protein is CASSFTGTSAAADTQYF.

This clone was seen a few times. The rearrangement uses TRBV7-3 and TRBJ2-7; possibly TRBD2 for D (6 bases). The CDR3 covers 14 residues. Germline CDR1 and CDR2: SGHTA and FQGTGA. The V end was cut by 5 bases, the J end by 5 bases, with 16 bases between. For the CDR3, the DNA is TGTGCCAGCAGCCTTAGCGGAAAACACCACGAGCAGTACTTC. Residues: CASSLSGKHHEQYF. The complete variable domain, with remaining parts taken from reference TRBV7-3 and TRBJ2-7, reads GAGVSQTPSNKVTEKGKYVELRCDPISGHTALYWYRQSLGQGPEFLIYFQGTGAADDSGLPNDRFFAVRPEGSVSTLKIQRTERGDSAVYLCASSLSGKHHEQYFGPGTRLTVT.

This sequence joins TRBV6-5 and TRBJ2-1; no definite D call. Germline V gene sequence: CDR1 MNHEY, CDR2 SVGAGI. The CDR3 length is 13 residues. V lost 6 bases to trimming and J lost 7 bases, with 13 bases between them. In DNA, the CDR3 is TGTGCCAGCAGAAGAACTCTCAAGAATGAGCAGTTCTTC. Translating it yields CASRRTLKNEQFF.

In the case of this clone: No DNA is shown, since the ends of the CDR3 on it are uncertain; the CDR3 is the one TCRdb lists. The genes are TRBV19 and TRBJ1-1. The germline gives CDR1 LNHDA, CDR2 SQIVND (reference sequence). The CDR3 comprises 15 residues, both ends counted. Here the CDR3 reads CASSQIWRGNTEAFF.

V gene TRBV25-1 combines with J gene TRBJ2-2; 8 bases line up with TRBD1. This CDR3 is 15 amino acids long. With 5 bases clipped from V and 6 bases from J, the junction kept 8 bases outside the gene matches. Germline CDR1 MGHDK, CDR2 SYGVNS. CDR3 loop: CASSPRTGRPGELFF. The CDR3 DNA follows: TGTGCCAGCAGTCCCCGGACAGGGCGTCCCGGGGAGCTGTTTTTT.

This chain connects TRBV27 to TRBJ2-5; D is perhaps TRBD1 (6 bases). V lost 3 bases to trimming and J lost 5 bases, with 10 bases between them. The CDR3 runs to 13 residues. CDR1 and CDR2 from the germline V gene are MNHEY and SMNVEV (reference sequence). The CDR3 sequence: CASSLGALETQYF. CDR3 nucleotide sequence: TGTGCCAGCAGTTTGGGGGCCCTTGAGACCCAGTACTTC.

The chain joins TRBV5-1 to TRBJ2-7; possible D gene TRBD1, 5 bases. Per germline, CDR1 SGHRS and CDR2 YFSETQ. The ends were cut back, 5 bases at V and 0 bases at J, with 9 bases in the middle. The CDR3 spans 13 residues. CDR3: CASRGQHSYEQYF. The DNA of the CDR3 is TGCGCCAGCAGGGGGCAGCACTCCTACGAGCAGTACTTC.

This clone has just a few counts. The CDR3 nucleotides read TGCGCCAGCAGCTTGGTTGGAGGGGGCGGAGAGACCCAGTACTTC. Amino acid sequence: CASSLVGGGGETQYF. The V call is TRBV5-1, the J call TRBJ2-5, with D tentatively TRBD1 (7 bases). Trimming stripped 0 bases from V and 4 bases from J, with 13 bases between. There are 15 residues in the CDR3. Germline loops: CDR1 SGHRS, CDR2 YFSETQ. Drawing the rest from reference TRBV5-1 and TRBJ2-5, the complete variable domain is KAGVTQTPRYLIKTRGQQVTLSCSPISGHRSVSWYQQTPGQGLQFLFEYFSETQRNKGNFPGRFSGRQFSNSRSEMNVSTLELGDSALYLCASSLVGGGGETQYFGPGTRLLVL.

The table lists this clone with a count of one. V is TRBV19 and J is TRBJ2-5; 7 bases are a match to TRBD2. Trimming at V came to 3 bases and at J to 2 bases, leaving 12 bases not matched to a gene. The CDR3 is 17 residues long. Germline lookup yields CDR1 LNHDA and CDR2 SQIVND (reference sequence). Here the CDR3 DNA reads TGTGCCAGTAGTATCCAGGGCAGGGTTAGCGGGCAAGAGACCCAGTACTTC. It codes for CASSIQGRVSGQETQYF.

In DNA, the CDR3 is TGTGCCAGTACTACAGGTGCTGCCTACAATGAGCAGTTCTTC. Encoded protein: CASTTGAAYNEQFF. The rearrangement joins TRBV19 to TRBJ2-1; maybe TRBD1 (5 bases). Germline V gives CDR1 LNHDA, CDR2 SQIVND (reference sequence). The CDR3 runs to 14 residues. The V gene lost 7 bases and the J gene lost 2 bases, with 12 bases spanning the gap.